This note documents a single T cell receptor (beta chain) sequence. The antigen remains undetermined. The 5'RACE method, run with constant-segment primers, produced TCR alpha and TCR beta cDNA libraries (carrying sample barcodes and UMIs). TCRdb re-called the 5' RACE reads with MiXCR, one entry per CDR3 protein. This sample has around 300,000 distinct CDR3 sequences, with approximately 7.6% found just once. The data originate from a study of T-cell memory formation after mild COVID-19. Study-wide points: CD4/CD8 balance held among clones contracting day 15 to 85, and later expanders leaned CD4+. Memory sampled before infection contained some responding clones, suggesting cross-reactive memory joined. CD8+ contracting clones occupied EMRA, while CD4+ ones occupied mainly CM and EM.

CDR3 length equals 15 residues. The V and J ends lost 5 bases and 4 bases, in that order; junction bases with no gene match: 9. Germline V gene sequence: CDR1 SGHTA, CDR2 FQGTGA. The sequence came from a man aged 18-30 years who had mild COVID-19 (a few samples of this study predate the infection). Cell type and time point are not known. The sequencing input was PBMCs or a T cell subset sorted from them (not recorded which). V gene TRBV7-3 combines with J gene TRBJ1-2; 8 bases are a match to TRBD1. Here the CDR3 reads CASSPRTGSGYGYTF. The DNA for the CDR3 is TGTGCCAGCAGCCCCCGGACAGGGAGCGGCTATGGCTACACCTTC.